These 10 T cell receptor beta chains were all obtained from the same sample, sequenced in a study of naive and memory T cell subsets (dated by TCRdb to about 2017). Summary of the overall study and its limitations: Naive repertoires, especially CD8, contained a few larger clonotypes, possibly memory cells re-expressing CD45RA.

Library prep was done by UMI-ligation and nested PCR. Instrument on record: Illumina MiSeq. The beta constant-region primer consisted of an equimolar mixture of two oligonucleotides that together covered TRBC1 and TRBC2. The ligated cDNA went through four rounds of PCR with nested alpha and beta constant-region primers together with the SP2 primer. TCRdb reran the public reads through fastp at Q25 and MiXCR, keeping productive beta chains. Identical CDR3 proteins give one entry, which carries the most common genes and DNA. For this sample the table gives over 110,000 distinct CDR3 sequences, of which roughly a fifth were detected only once. The ten largest clones take up roughly 0.68% of the sample. Antigen specificity for these receptors is unknown. The sequenced sample consisted of naive CD8+ T cells from blood. The cell subset or site label, as the study defines it: naive T cells, CD45RA high CD27+. The receptor source for this set is a human donor in good health.

In its sample, this clonotype was seen a few times. The chain is built from TRBV28 and TRBJ1-5; D not resolved. V lost 7 bases and J 3 bases, leaving 16 bases between the germline ends. CDR3 length: 15 amino acids. CDR1 and CDR2 (germline): MDHEN, SYDVKM. The CDR3 protein is CASNPEGQVNQPQHF. CDR3 coding DNA: TGTGCCAGCAATCCAGAGGGTCAAGTCAATCAGCCCCAGCATTTT. Complete variable domain (other parts from reference TRBV28 and TRBJ1-5): DVKVTQSSRYLVKRTGEKVFLECVQDMDHENMFWYRQDPGLGLRLIYFSYDVKMKEKGDIPEGYSVSREKKERFSLILESASTNQTSMYLCASNPEGQVNQPQHFGDGTRLSIL.

This clonotype was observed at least ten times. The rearrangement joins TRBV12-3 or TRBV12-4 to TRBJ2-1; D gene uncertain. This CDR3 contains 16 residues. V was pared by 0 bases and J by 0 bases, with 9 bases between. CDR3 in DNA: TGTGCCAGCAGTTTAGCCATCGCCAGCTCCTACAATGAGCAGTTCTTC. Amino acids: CASSLAIASSYNEQFF.

The rearrangement joins TRBV24-1 to TRBJ1-5; 9 bases agree with TRBD1. The CDR3 runs 16 residues. Germline V lookup: CDR1 KGHDR, CDR2 SFDVKD. Trimming took 2 bases from V and 1 from J; bases not matched to a gene: 2. The CDR3, as DNA: TGTGCCACCAGTGATTCAGACAGGGGGAGCAATCAGCCCCAGCATTTT. This gives the protein CATSDSDRGSNQPQHF.

This clonotype was recorded many times. The chain combines TRBV20-1 with TRBJ1-1; D might be TRBD1 (6 bases). The germline V gene encodes CDR1 DFQATT and CDR2 SNEGSKA (reference sequence). The CDR3 covers 12 residues. Deletions cut 7 bases from V and 5 bases from J, with 14 bases between. The CDR3 reads CSGRGARTEAFF. CDR3 sequence (DNA): TGCAGTGGTCGGGGGGCAAGGACTGAAGCTTTCTTT.

The chain couples TRBV27 to TRBJ2-7; a weak D match, TRBD2 (6 bases). Germline CDR1 and CDR2: MNHEY and SMNVEV (reference sequence). V was cut by 2 bases and J by 5 bases, with 13 bases left in between. This CDR3 region has 14 residues. The CDR3: CASSLNGSPHEQYF. The CDR3 region has the DNA TGTGCCAGCAGTTTAAACGGGAGCCCCCACGAGCAGTACTTC.

This chain uses TRBV9 with TRBJ2-7; no clear D gene. Germline V gene data show CDR1 as SGDLS and CDR2 as YYNGEE. The CDR3 runs 14 residues. The V end lost 0 bases, the J end lost 3 bases, and 10 bases lay between the germline ends. CDR3 DNA: TGTGCCAGCAGCGTAGACGGCGGAGACTACGAGCAGTACTTC. Its protein product is CASSVDGGDYEQYF. The entire variable domain, with the rest obtained from reference TRBV9 and TRBJ2-7, is as follows: DSGVTQTPKHLITATGQRVTLRCSPRSGDLSVYWYQQSLDQGLQFLIQYYNGEERAKGNILERFSAQQFPDLHSELNLSSLELGDSALYFCASSVDGGDYEQYFGPGTRLTVT.

The V call is TRBV6-2 or TRBV6-3, the J call TRBJ1-5; perhaps TRBD1 as D (6 bases). V was clipped by 8 bases and J by 4 bases, with 12 bases between them. This CDR3 comprises 13 residues. CDR1 and CDR2 from the germline V gene are MNHEY and SVGEGT. CDR3 region: CASGTQGNQPQHF. CDR3 coding DNA: TGTGCCAGCGGCACACAGGGAAATCAGCCCCAGCATTTT.

This clonotype appeared a few times. The V call is TRBV28, the J call TRBJ1-1, with D unclear. Germline CDR1 MDHEN, CDR2 SYDVKM. V was shortened by 4 bases and J by 3 bases, with 9 bases between the two germline ends. The CDR3 is made up of 13 amino acids. CDR3 in amino acids: CASSSYPDTEAFF. CDR3 nucleotide sequence: TGTGCCAGCAGTTCTTATCCAGACACTGAAGCTTTCTTT.

This clonotype has more than one count but fewer than ten. This chain connects TRBV12-3 or TRBV12-4 to TRBJ2-1, with 8 nucleotides matching TRBD1. V shed 8 bases and J 2 bases; nucleotides not matched to a gene: 8. The CDR3 runs 15 residues. The DNA for the CDR3 is TGTGCCAGCCTAGAACGGGACAGGCCCTACAATGAGCAGTTCTTC. Amino acid sequence: CASLERDRPYNEQFF.

This clonotype has a single count. V gene TRBV7-3 combines with J gene TRBJ2-2, with TRBD1 matching 8 bases. V shed 4 bases and J 6 bases; nucleotides not matched to a gene: 4. Germline V CDR1 and CDR2: SGHTA, FQGTGA. The CDR3 is 14 amino acids. The CDR3, as DNA: TGTGCCAGCAGCTCGGGACAGGTGCCCGGGGAGCTGTTTTTT. It encodes CASSSGQVPGELFF.